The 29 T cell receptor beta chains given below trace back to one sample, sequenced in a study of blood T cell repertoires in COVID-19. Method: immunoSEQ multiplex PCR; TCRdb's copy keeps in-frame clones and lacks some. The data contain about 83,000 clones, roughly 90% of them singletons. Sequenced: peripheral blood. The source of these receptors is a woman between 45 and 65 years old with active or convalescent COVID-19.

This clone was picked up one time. CDR3 nucleotide sequence: TGTGCCAGCATCATGGACAGGGGGACTGAAGCTTTCTTT. Its protein product is CASIMDRGTEAFF. V and J are TRBV2 and TRBJ1-1, with 10 bases matching TRBD1. From germline, CDR1 is SNHLY and CDR2 FYNNEI. Germline trimming cut 7 bases from V and 5 bases from J; bases unmatched to any gene: 4. The CDR3 length is 13 residues.

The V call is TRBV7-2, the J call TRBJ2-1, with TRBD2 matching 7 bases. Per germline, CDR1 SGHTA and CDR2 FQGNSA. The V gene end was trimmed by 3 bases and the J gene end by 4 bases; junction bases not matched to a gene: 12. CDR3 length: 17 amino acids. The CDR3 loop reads CASSLSGGGGRYNEQFF. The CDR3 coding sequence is TGTGCCAGCAGCTTGAGCGGTGGCGGGGGAAGATACAATGAGCAGTTCTTC.

In DNA form, the CDR3 reads TGTGCCAGCAGCTTTCAAAAGCGGGACTCCTACGAGCAGTACTTC. It translates to CASSFQKRDSYEQYF. The chain carries TRBV13 and TRBJ2-7; 7 bases fit TRBD2. The CDR3 loop spans 15 amino acids. V trimming: 3 bases; J trimming: 0 bases; junction bases outside the gene matches: 5. Germline-derived CDR1 and CDR2 are PRHDT and FYEKMQ (reference sequence).

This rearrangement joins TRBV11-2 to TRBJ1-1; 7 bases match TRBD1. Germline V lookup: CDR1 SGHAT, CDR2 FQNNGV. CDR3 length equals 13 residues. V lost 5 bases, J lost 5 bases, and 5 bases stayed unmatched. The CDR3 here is CASSMTGWTEAFF. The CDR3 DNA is TGTGCCAGCAGCATGACAGGGTGGACTGAAGCTTTCTTT.

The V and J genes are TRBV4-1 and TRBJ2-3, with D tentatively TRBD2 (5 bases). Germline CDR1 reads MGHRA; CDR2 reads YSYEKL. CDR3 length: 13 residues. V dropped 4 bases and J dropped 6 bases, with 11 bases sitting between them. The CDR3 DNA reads TGCGCCAGCAGCCCCGACGGCGGGGATACGCAGTATTTT. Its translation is CASSPDGGDTQYF.

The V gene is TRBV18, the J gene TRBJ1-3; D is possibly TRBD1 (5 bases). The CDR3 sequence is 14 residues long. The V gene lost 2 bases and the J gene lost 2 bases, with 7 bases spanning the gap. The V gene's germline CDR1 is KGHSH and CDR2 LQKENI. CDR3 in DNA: TGTGCCAGCTCACCAAAGGACACTGGAAACACCATATATTTT. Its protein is CASSPKDTGNTIYF.

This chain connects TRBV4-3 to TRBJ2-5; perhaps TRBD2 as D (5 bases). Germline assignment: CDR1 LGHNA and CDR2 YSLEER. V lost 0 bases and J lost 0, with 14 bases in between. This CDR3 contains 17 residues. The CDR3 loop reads CASSQDSSTGYQETQYF. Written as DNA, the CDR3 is TGCGCCAGCAGCCAAGATAGTAGTACGGGGTACCAAGAGACCCAGTACTTC.

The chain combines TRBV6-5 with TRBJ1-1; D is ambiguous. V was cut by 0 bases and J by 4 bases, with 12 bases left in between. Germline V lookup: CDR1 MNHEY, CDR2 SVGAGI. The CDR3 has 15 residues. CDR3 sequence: CASSYSEGRGTEAFF. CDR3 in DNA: TGTGCCAGCAGTTACTCGGAGGGTCGCGGCACTGAAGCTTTCTTT.

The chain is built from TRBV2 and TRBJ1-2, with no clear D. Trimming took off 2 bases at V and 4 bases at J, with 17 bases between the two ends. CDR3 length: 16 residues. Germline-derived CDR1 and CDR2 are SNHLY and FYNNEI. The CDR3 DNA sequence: TGTGCCAGCAGTGAAAGACTCGGCAGATTGGGCTATGGCTACACCTTC. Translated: CASSERLGRLGYGYTF.

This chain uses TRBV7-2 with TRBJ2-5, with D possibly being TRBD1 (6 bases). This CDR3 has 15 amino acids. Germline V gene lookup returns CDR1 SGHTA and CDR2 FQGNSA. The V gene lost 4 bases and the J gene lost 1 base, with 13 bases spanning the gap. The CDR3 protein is CASSSALGGQETQYF. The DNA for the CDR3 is TGTGCCAGCAGCTCAGCCTTAGGGGGCCAAGAGACCCAGTACTTC.

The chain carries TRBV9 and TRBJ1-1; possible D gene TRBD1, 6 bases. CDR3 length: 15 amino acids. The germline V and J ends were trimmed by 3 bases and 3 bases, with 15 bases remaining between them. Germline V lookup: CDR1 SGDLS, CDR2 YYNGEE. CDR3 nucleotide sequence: TGTGCCAGCAGCGGGACAGCAGCAGGGGACACTGAAGCTTTCTTT. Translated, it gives CASSGTAAGDTEAFF. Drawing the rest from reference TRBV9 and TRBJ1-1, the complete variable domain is DSGVTQTPKHLITATGQRVTLRCSPRSGDLSVYWYQQSLDQGLQFLIQYYNGEERAKGNILERFSAQQFPDLHSELNLSSLELGDSALYFCASSGTAAGDTEAFFGQGTRLTVV.

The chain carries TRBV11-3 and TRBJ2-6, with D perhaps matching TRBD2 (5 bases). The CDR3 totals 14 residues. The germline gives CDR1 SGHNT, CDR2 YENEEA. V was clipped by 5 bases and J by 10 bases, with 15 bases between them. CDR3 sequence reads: CASSPGRGVNVLTF. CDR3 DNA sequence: TGTGCCAGCAGCCCAGGTCGGGGAGTAAACGTCCTGACTTTC.

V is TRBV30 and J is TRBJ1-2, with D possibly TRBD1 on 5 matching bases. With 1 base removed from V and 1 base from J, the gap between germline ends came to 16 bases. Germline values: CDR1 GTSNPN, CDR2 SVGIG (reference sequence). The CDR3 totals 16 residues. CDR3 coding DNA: TGTGCCTGGAGTGGTAGCAGGGCCTTCCTTAACTATGGCTACACCTTC. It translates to CAWSGSRAFLNYGYTF.

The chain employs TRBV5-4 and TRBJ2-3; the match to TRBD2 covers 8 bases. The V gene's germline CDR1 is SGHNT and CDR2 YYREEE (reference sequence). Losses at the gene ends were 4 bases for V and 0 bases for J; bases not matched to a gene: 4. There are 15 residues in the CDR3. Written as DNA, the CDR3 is TGTGCCAGCAGCCCTACTAGCGGTAGCACAGATACGCAGTATTTT. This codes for CASSPTSGSTDTQYF.

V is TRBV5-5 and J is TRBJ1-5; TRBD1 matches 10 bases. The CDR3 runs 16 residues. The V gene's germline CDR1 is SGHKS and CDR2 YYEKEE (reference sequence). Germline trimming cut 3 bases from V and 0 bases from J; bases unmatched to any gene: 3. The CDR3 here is CASSWDRGVSNQPQHF. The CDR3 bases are TGTGCCAGCAGCTGGGACAGGGGAGTTAGCAATCAGCCCCAGCATTTT.

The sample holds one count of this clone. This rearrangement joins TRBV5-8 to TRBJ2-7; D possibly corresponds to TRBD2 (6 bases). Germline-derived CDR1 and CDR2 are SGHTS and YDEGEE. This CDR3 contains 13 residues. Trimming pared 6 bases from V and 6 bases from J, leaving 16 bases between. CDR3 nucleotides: TGTGCCAGCACCCAGCGCGGGGTCCGCGAGCAGTACTTC. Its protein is CASTQRGVREQYF.

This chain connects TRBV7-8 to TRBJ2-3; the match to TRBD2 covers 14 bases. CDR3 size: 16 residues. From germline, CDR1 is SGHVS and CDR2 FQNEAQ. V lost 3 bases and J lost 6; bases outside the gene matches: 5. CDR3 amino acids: CASSFRLAGGPDTQYF. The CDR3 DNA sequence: TGTGCCAGCAGCTTTCGACTAGCGGGGGGGCCCGATACGCAGTATTTT.

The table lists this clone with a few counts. The CDR3 sequence is CASSQESTGTALPNYGYTF. In DNA form, the CDR3 reads TGCGCCAGCAGCCAAGAAAGCACCGGGACAGCGCTACCTAACTATGGCTACACCTTC. The V and J genes are TRBV4-3 and TRBJ1-2; 7 bases line up with TRBD1. This CDR3 contains 19 residues. After removal of 0 bases from V and 0 bases from J, the junction contained 13 bases not matched to a gene. Germline loops: CDR1 LGHNA, CDR2 YSLEER.

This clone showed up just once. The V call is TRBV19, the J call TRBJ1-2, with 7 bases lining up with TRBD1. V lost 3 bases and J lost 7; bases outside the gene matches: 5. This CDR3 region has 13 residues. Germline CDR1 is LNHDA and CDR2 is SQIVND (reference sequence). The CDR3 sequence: CASSIDRDAGYTF. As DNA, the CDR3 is TGTGCCAGTAGTATTGACAGGGATGCTGGCTACACCTTC.

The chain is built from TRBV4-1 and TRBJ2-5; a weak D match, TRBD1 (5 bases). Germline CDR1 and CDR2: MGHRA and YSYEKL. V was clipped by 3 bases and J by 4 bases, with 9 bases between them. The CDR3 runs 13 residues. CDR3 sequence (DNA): TGCGCCAGCAGCCAGGGGCGTGGAGAGACCCAGTACTTC. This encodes CASSQGRGETQYF.

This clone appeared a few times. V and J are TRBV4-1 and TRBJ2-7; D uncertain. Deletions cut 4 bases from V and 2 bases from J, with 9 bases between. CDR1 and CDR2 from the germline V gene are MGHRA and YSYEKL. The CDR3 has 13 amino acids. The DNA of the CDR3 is TGCGCCAGCAGCCCAGGATCTACCTACGAGCAGTACTTC. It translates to CASSPGSTYEQYF.

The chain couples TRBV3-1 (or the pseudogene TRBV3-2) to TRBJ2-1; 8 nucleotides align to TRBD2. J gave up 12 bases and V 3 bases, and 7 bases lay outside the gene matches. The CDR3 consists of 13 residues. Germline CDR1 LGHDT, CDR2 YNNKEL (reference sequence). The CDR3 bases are TGTGCCAGCAGCCAGCCGGGGGGGCTGTTGCAGTTCTTC. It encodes CASSQPGGLLQFF.

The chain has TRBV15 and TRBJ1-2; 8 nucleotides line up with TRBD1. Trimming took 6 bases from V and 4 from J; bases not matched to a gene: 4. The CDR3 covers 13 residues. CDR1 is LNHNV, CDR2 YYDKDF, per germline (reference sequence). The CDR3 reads CATRETGGYGYTF. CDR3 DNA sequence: TGTGCCACCAGAGAAACAGGGGGCTATGGCTACACCTTC.

The CDR3 DNA follows: TGTGCCAGCAGCTTCCCAAAAGAGACCCAGTACTTC. It codes for CASSFPKETQYF. This chain connects TRBV5-6 to TRBJ2-5; no clear D gene. CDR1 SGHDT and CDR2 YYEEEE come from the germline V gene. Trimming removed 2 bases from V and 3 bases from J, with 5 bases in between. CDR3 length equals 12 residues.

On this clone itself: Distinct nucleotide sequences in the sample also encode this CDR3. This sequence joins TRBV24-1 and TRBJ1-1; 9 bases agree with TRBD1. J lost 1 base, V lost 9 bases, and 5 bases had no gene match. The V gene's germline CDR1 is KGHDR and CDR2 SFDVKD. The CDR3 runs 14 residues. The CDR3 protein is CATQPGQGNTEAFF. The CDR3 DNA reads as TGTGCCACCCAACCGGGACAGGGGAACACTGAAGCTTTCTTT.

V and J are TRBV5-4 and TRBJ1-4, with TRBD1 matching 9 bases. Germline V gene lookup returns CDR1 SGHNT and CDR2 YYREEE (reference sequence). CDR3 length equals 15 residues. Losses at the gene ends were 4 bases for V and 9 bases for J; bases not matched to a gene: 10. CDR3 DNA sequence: TGTGCCAGCAGCGCGCCGGACAGGGGACGTCAAAAACTGTTTTTT. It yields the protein CASSAPDRGRQKLFF.

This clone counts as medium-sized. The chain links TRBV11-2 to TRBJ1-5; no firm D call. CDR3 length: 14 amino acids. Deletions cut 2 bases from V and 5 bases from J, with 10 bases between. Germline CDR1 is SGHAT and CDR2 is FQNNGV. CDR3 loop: CASSLIGRDQPQHF. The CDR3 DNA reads TGTGCCAGCAGCTTAATTGGCCGGGATCAGCCCCAGCATTTT.

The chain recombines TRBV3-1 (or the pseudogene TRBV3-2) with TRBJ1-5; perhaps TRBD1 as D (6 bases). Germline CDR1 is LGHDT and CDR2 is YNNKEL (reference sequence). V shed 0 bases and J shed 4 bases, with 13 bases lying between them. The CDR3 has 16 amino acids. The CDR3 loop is CASSQDNWDTNQPQHF. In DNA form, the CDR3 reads TGTGCCAGCAGCCAAGATAATTGGGACACTAATCAGCCCCAGCATTTT.

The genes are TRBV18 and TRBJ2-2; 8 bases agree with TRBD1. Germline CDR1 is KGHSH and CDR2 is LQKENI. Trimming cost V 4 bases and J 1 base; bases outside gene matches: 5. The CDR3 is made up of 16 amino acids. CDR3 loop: CASSRPGTGNTGELFF. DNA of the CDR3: TGTGCCAGCTCACGTCCCGGGACAGGGAACACCGGGGAGCTGTTTTTT.